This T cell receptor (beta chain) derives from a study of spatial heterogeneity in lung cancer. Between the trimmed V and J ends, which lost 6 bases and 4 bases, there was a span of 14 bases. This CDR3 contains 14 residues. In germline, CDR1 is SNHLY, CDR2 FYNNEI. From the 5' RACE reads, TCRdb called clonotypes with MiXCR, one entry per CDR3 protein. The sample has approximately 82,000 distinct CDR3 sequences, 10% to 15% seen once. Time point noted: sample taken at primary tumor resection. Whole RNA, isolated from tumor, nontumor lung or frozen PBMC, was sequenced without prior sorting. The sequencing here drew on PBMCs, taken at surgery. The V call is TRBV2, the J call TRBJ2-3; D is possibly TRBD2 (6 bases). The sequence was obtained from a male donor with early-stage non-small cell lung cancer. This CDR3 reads CASRRAGSADTQYF. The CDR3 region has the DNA TGTGCCAGCAGGCGGGCCGGGAGCGCAGATACGCAGTATTTT.